This T cell receptor beta chain comes out of a study of blood T cells in healthy people across ages. On this clonotype: Its antigen remains unidentified. The junction departs from the called germline gene at one end, perhaps through a read error.

This CDR3 region has 13 residues. CDR1 is LGHDT, CDR2 YNNKEL, per germline (reference sequence). Donors gave around 10 milliliters of peripheral blood apiece. For the second PCR, which ran for roughly 7 to 11 cycles, a sample-barcoded 5' primer and a J-beta primer mix were used. One entry per CDR3 protein results from TCRdb running MiXCR on the 5' RACE reads. The table records 1.5 million to 2 million distinct CDR3 sequences, about 32% of them present only once. Study results and caveats: Reliance upon unsorted PBMCs precluded definitive naive versus antigen-experienced comparison.

This chain joins TRBV3-1 and TRBJ2-3; 8 bases line up with TRBD2. Sample: blood. This receptor was identified in a woman in her twenties or thirties in good health. The CDR3 protein is CAAGGRGVDTQYF. CDR3 coding DNA: TGCGCCGCGGGCGGGCGGGGGGTAGATACGCAGTATTTT.